A single sample is the source of the 19 T cell receptor beta chains below, sequenced in a study of post-analysis software for immune sequencing data. Tagging with unique molecular identifiers was a feature of the TCR beta cDNA libraries. Using its own MiXCR run on the PCR reads, TCRdb lists one record per CDR3 protein. This table has fewer than 850,000 distinct CDR3 sequences, around 42% appearing once. Study results and limitations: About 5 TRBV segments were significantly more frequent in patients than in controls. TRBV5-6, TRBV5-1 and TRBV20-1 were among these segments.

These receptors' targets are unknown. The sequenced sample was blood. These receptor sequences come from a girl aged 10 to 17 with multiple sclerosis.

The table lists this clonotype with a few counts. V gene TRBV12-3 or TRBV12-4 combines with J gene TRBJ2-6, with TRBD2 as a possible D gene (5 bases). This CDR3 contains 16 residues. Trimming shortened V by 5 bases and J by 1 base, and 12 bases separated the two germline ends. The CDR3 sequence: CASSPSGMSGANVLTF. CDR3 nucleotide sequence: TGTGCCAGCAGTCCTTCGGGGATGTCTGGGGCCAACGTCCTGACTTTC.

The chain couples TRBV5-6 to TRBJ2-5, with TRBD1 as a possible D gene (6 bases). This CDR3 region has 15 residues. Germline V lookup: CDR1 SGHDT, CDR2 YYEEEE. The V gene lost 3 bases and the J gene lost 1 base, with 13 bases spanning the gap. This CDR3 reads CASSSTRTAQETQYF. CDR3 in DNA: TGTGCCAGCAGCTCCACAAGGACAGCCCAAGAGACCCAGTACTTC.

The chain uses TRBV4-1 and TRBJ2-5; D is ambiguous. Trimming stripped 8 bases from V and 1 base from J, with 11 bases between. This CDR3 region has 13 residues. Germline values: CDR1 MGHRA, CDR2 YSYEKL. CDR3 sequence: CASSLWLQETQYF. Written as DNA, the CDR3 is TGCGCCAGCTCCCTCTGGCTCCAAGAGACCCAGTACTTC.

The V gene is TRBV6-2 or TRBV6-3, the J gene TRBJ2-7; 9 nucleotides line up with TRBD1. CDR1 is MNHEY and CDR2 is SVGEGT in the germline V gene. The CDR3 sequence is 14 residues long. The J segment lost 4 bases and the V segment lost 4 bases, leaving 5 bases of the junction unmatched. The DNA for the CDR3 is TGTGCCAGCAGTTCCCGGACAGGGGTGTACGAGCAGTACTTC. It codes for CASSSRTGVYEQYF.

This chain connects TRBV7-2 to TRBJ2-5, with D possibly matching TRBD1 (6 bases). The ends were cut back, 5 bases at V and 0 bases at J, with 16 bases in the middle. CDR1 is SGHTA and CDR2 is FQGNSA in the germline V gene. The CDR3 has 16 residues. This CDR3 is CASSRNHGQYQETQYF. The CDR3 DNA follows: TGTGCCAGCAGCCGAAACCACGGACAGTACCAAGAGACCCAGTACTTC. Together with reference TRBV7-2 and TRBJ2-5, the CDR3 gives the full variable domain: GAGVSQSPSNKVTEKGKDVELRCDPISGHTALYWYRQSLGQGLEFLIYFQGNSAPDKSGLPSDRFSAERTGGSVSTLTIQRTQQEDSAVYLCASSRNHGQYQETQYFGPGTRLLVL.

This chain joins TRBV19 and TRBJ2-1, with 9 bases lining up with TRBD1. The trim removed 6 bases at V and 10 bases at J, leaving 10 bases unmatched. The CDR3 contains 14 residues. The germline gives CDR1 LNHDA, CDR2 SQIVND (reference sequence). CDR3 loop: CASRLGDRAHEQFF. In nucleotides, the CDR3 is TGTGCCAGTAGGTTAGGGGACAGGGCTCACGAGCAGTTCTTC.

This clonotype was picked up a small number of times. The V call is TRBV7-9, the J call TRBJ1-2, with 7 bases matching TRBD1. The CDR3 loop spans 15 amino acids. The ends lost 5 bases at V and 2 bases at J; junction bases unmatched: 8. Per germline, CDR1 SEHNR and CDR2 FQNEAQ (reference sequence). The CDR3 is CASSQEQGKNYGYTF. The CDR3 coding sequence is TGTGCCAGCAGCCAAGAACAGGGGAAGAACTATGGCTACACCTTC.

V usage is TRBV4-2 and J usage is TRBJ1-1; no clear D. Trimming pared 0 bases from V and 1 base from J, leaving 9 bases between. The CDR3 sequence is 15 residues long. Germline assignment: CDR1 LGHNA and CDR2 YNFKEQ. The CDR3 sequence: CASSQEPDENTEAFF. CDR3 coding DNA: TGTGCCAGCAGCCAAGAACCCGACGAGAACACTGAAGCTTTCTTT.

This clonotype was seen a few times. The genes are TRBV9 and TRBJ2-7; the match to TRBD1 covers 9 bases. The trim removed 1 base at V and 2 bases at J, leaving 7 bases unmatched. This CDR3 spans 16 amino acids. Germline CDR1 and CDR2: SGDLS and YYNGEE. CDR3 in DNA: TGTGCCAGCAGCGTACAAGGACAGGGGCCCCCCTACGAGCAGTACTTC. Translation: CASSVQGQGPPYEQYF.

This clonotype was observed a few times. This chain connects TRBV2 to TRBJ2-5; TRBD2 aligns across 7 bases. The junction had 7 bases not matched to a gene; V was cut back by 4 bases and J by 5 bases. This CDR3 is 14 amino acids long. Germline V lookup: CDR1 SNHLY, CDR2 FYNNEI. DNA of the CDR3: TGTGCCAGCAGTGTTGGGACCGGGAGGGAGACCCAGTACTTC. Translating it yields CASSVGTGRETQYF.

The chain combines TRBV7-9 with TRBJ2-1; 7 bases line up with TRBD2. The CDR3 is made up of 13 amino acids. Germline V CDR1 and CDR2: SEHNR, FQNEAQ (reference sequence). The V segment lost 7 bases and the J segment 6 bases; nucleotides outside the gene matches: 6. Here the CDR3 reads CASKMGGGNEQFF. CDR3 DNA sequence: TGTGCCAGCAAAATGGGGGGGGGCAATGAGCAGTTCTTC.

The rearrangement links TRBV12-3 or TRBV12-4 to TRBJ1-6; maybe TRBD1 (5 bases). The V and J ends lost 6 bases and 0 bases respectively, with 15 bases between them. The CDR3 contains 17 residues. The CDR3 protein is CASSPFGGSSYNSPLHF. The CDR3 bases are TGTGCCAGCAGCCCCTTTGGGGGGAGCTCCTATAATTCACCCCTCCACTTT.

This clonotype was seen a few times. The chain couples TRBV27 to TRBJ2-6; 10 positions match TRBD1. Per the germline V gene, CDR1 is MNHEY and CDR2 is SMNVEV (reference sequence). V trimming: 6 bases; J trimming: 1 base; junction bases outside the gene matches: 9. CDR3 length: 18 residues. The CDR3 DNA follows: TGTGCCAGCAGCCCCATAGGGACAGGGGAATCTGGGGCCAACGTCCTGACTTTC. Its translation: CASSPIGTGESGANVLTF.

This clonotype was seen a few times. V gene TRBV29-1 combines with J gene TRBJ2-1, with a weak D call TRBD1 (6 bases). The CDR3 is 10 residues long. Trimming cost V 3 bases and J 12 bases, with 9 bases left between them. Germline CDR1 reads SQVTM; CDR2 reads ANQGSEA. CDR3 amino acids: CSVEQGPQFF. The CDR3 DNA is TGCAGCGTTGAGCAGGGGCCGCAGTTCTTC.

This chain joins TRBV7-9 and TRBJ1-4, with D possibly matching TRBD1 (5 bases). The germline CDR1 and CDR2 sequences are SEHNR and FQNEAQ (reference sequence). Trimming left V 0 bases short and J 8 bases short, with 10 bases between. The CDR3 contains 14 residues. CDR3 amino acids: CASSLALRDEKLFF. The CDR3 bases are TGTGCCAGCAGCTTAGCGCTCAGGGACGAAAAACTGTTTTTT.

V gene TRBV20-1 combines with J gene TRBJ2-5, with 7 bases identical to TRBD2. The CDR3 runs 13 residues. J gave up 6 bases and V 3 bases, and 7 bases lay outside the gene matches. Germline V gene sequence: CDR1 DFQATT, CDR2 SNEGSKA (reference sequence). Here the CDR3 reads CSASWGGGKTQYF. DNA of the CDR3: TGCAGTGCTAGTTGGGGGGGTGGGAAGACCCAGTACTTC.

This chain connects TRBV28 to TRBJ2-7; D is unclear. The V gene's germline CDR1 is MDHEN and CDR2 SYDVKM. Deletions cut 10 bases from V and 2 bases from J, with 18 bases between. The CDR3 consists of 14 residues. CDR3 sequence reads: CATAGPIAPYEQYF. DNA for the CDR3: TGTGCCACAGCTGGACCCATAGCTCCCTACGAGCAGTACTTC.

V usage is TRBV15 and J usage is TRBJ2-7, with D possibly TRBD1 on 5 matching bases. Per the germline V gene, CDR1 is LNHNV and CDR2 is YYDKDF (reference sequence). This CDR3 has 15 amino acids. Trimming took 1 base from V and 7 from J, leaving 17 bases between them. CDR3 nucleotide sequence: TGTGCCACCAGCAGAGTGAAGGGGAACCCTGGAGAGCAGTACTTC. This translates into CATSRVKGNPGEQYF.

The genes are TRBV10-3 and TRBJ2-1; D possibly corresponds to TRBD1 (6 bases). The CDR3 runs 13 residues. The V gene lost 9 bases and the J gene lost 10 bases, with 19 bases spanning the gap. The V gene's germline CDR1 is ENHRY and CDR2 SYGVKD. The CDR3 region is CAIDRTPGYEQFF. The CDR3, as DNA: TGTGCCATAGACAGGACCCCTGGCTACGAGCAGTTCTTC.